This T cell receptor (beta chain) was documented in a study of a mutant IDH1 vaccine in newly diagnosed glioma. Findings and limits, study-wide: Vaccine-induced immune responses occurred in roughly 95% of patients.

The CDR3 runs to 14 residues. CDR1 and CDR2 from the germline V gene are SGHDT and YYEEEE. Specified time point: week 23, last vaccination. All doses held 300 ug of mutant IDH1 20-mer peptide, with topical imiquimod. Profiling relied on immunoSEQ multiplex PCR, and the TCRdb table lists in-frame clones only, not all of them. This table holds 25,000 to 35,000 clones, approximately 87% found once. As regards this clone: Its antigen remains unknown.

This chain uses TRBV5-6 with TRBJ2-5; possible D gene TRBD2, 6 bases. Judging by the DNA end, TRBJ2-7 fits better; the J call may be wrong. This TCR was sampled from a man between 40 and 49 years old with glioma. The material was PBMCs, obtained from a glioma patient whose treatment included an IDH1 peptide vaccine. The CDR3 region is CASSLAGSSYEQYF. The CDR3 region has the DNA TGTGCCAGCAGCTTGGCCGGGAGCTCCTACGAGCAGTACTTC.